This TCR beta chain was sequenced in a study of T cells in Graves' hyperthyroidism and ophthalmopathy. The CDR3 runs 16 residues. Germline CDR1 MNHNS, CDR2 SASEGT. V dropped 4 bases and J dropped 2 bases, with 16 bases sitting between them. RNA transcripts were the template for amplifying TCR beta CDR3 regions. First-round RT-PCR with HTBI primers amplified the TCR CDR3 region. TCRdb re-called the multiplex PCR reads with MiXCR, one entry per CDR3 protein. The sample records fewer than 450,000 distinct CDR3 sequences, 17% being singletons. At least ten counts were recorded for this clonotype. The clonotype comes from a woman aged 30 to 39 with Graves' hyperthyroidism that later progressed to Graves' ophthalmopathy. Source material: blood. The chain couples TRBV6-1 to TRBJ2-3; no definite D call. The CDR3 loop is CASSVPYSSSTDTQYF. The CDR3 region has the DNA TGTGCCAGCAGTGTCCCCTATAGTTCCTCCACAGATACGCAGTATTTT.